The 5 T cell receptor beta chains presented below share a single source sample, sequenced in a study of blood T cell repertoires in COVID-19. Sequencing used immunoSEQ multiplex PCR; TCRdb keeps in-frame clones, though not all of them. Of roughly 450,000 clones in the sample, about nine tenths were seen once. The sequenced sample consisted of PBMCs or T cells enriched from blood (not recorded which). The receptors were sampled from a man aged 18 to 29 who had recovered from COVID-19.

CDR3 DNA sequence: TGTGCCAGCACCACGGGACAGTTGAACACTGAAGCTTTCTTT. It translates to CASTTGQLNTEAFF. The J gene is TRBJ1-1, the V gene TRBV11-3; 7 bases align to TRBD1. The V gene's germline CDR1 is SGHNT and CDR2 YENEEA. Unmatched junction bases numbered 5, after V lost 7 bases and J lost 0 bases. The CDR3 runs to 14 residues.

CDR3 nucleotide sequence: TGTGCCAGCAGCTCTGTTACTATGTCACTCGAGCAGTACTTC. Translation gives CASSSVTMSLEQYF. J is TRBJ2-7 and V is TRBV5-6; D is ambiguous. Germline V CDR1 and CDR2: SGHDT, YYEEEE. Trimming took off 3 bases at V and 6 bases at J, with 16 bases between the two ends. CDR3 length equals 14 residues.

The chain carries TRBV10-1 and TRBJ2-1, with 7 nucleotides matching TRBD2. This CDR3 contains 15 residues. The J segment lost 6 bases and the V segment lost 3 bases, leaving 8 bases of the junction unmatched. The germline V gene encodes CDR1 WNHNN and CDR2 SYGVQD (reference sequence). CDR3 protein: CASSEGSGRANEQFF. The CDR3 nucleotides read TGCGCCAGCAGTGAAGGGTCGGGGAGGGCCAATGAGCAGTTCTTC.

This clone was detected once. The gene calls are TRBV12-3 or TRBV12-4 and TRBJ2-5; 7 bases align to TRBD1. The trim removed 6 bases at V and 3 bases at J, leaving 4 bases unmatched. This CDR3 contains 13 residues. The CDR3 bases are TGTGCCAGCAGGCTAACAGGGGAAGAGACCCAGTACTTC. This codes for CASRLTGEETQYF.

The chain carries TRBV28 and TRBJ2-2; 7 positions match TRBD1. The J segment lost 11 bases and the V segment lost 8 bases, leaving 17 bases of the junction unmatched. CDR1 and CDR2 (germline): MDHEN, SYDVKM. The CDR3 spans 15 residues. CDR3 nucleotides: TGTGCCAGCCTTCGCCGGATGGGGACAGCCTCTGAGCTGTTTTTT. Translating it yields CASLRRMGTASELFF.